Each of the 27 T cell receptor beta chains below was sequenced from the same sample in a study of technical replicates of blood from a handful of donors. Only in-frame clones appear in the TCRdb table, and some are missing; sequencing was by immunoSEQ multiplex PCR. The sample lists tens of thousands of clones; just under 95% were seen once. The sequenced sample consisted of T cells isolated from PBMCs. These receptors all stem from a human donor in good health.

V usage is TRBV7-2 and J usage is TRBJ2-3, with 8 bases lining up with TRBD2. The germline V gene has CDR1 SGHTA and CDR2 FQGNSA. The CDR3 runs 13 residues. The V gene end was trimmed by 6 bases and the J gene end by 3 bases; junction bases not matched to a gene: 2. The CDR3 loop is CASRASGTDTQYF. The CDR3 nucleotides are TGTGCCAGCAGGGCTAGCGGGACAGATACGCAGTATTTT.

The chain recombines TRBV6-1 with TRBJ2-3; D gene ambiguous. Deletions cut 6 bases from V and 3 bases from J, with 7 bases between. CDR3 length equals 12 residues. In germline, CDR1 is MNHNS, CDR2 SASEGT. DNA for the CDR3: TGTGCCAGCAGAGAAACAACAGATACGCAGTATTTT. It codes for CASRETTDTQYF.

This clone was detected only once. V is TRBV29-1 and J is TRBJ2-7; a weak D match, TRBD1 (6 bases). The CDR3 is 12 amino acids. Trimming removed 0 bases from V and 6 bases from J, with 9 bases in between. CDR1 is SQVTM and CDR2 is ANQGSEA in the germline V gene. The CDR3 DNA sequence: TGCAGCGTTGAAGAGGGGGCTAGCGAGCAGTACTTC. It encodes CSVEEGASEQYF.

The chain employs TRBV9 and TRBJ1-1; D uncertain. V lost 5 bases and J lost 4, with 12 bases in between. The CDR3 sequence is 13 residues long. The germline V gene has CDR1 SGDLS and CDR2 YYNGEE. The CDR3 protein is CASRNPGGTEAFF. CDR3 nucleotides: TGTGCCAGCAGAAACCCGGGAGGCACTGAAGCTTTCTTT.

A word on this clone: This specimen includes other DNA sequences encoding the same CDR3. This CDR3 is CASSVATGVGEQYF. For the CDR3, the DNA is TGTGCCAGCAGCGTAGCAACAGGGGTAGGCGAGCAGTACTTC. The rearrangement joins TRBV9 to TRBJ2-7; TRBD1 agrees at 7 bases. Germline V lookup: CDR1 SGDLS, CDR2 YYNGEE. The CDR3 consists of 14 residues. The ends lost 0 bases at V and 6 bases at J; junction bases unmatched: 6.

CDR3 in amino acids: CASSLGTGGTNEKLFF. The CDR3 DNA sequence: TGTGCCAGCAGCTTAGGGACAGGGGGAACTAATGAAAAACTGTTTTTT. The chain carries TRBV7-9 and TRBJ1-4; 10 nucleotides agree with TRBD1. Germline CDR1 reads SEHNR; CDR2 reads FQNEAQ (reference sequence). V shed 1 base, J shed 1 base, and the junction held 0 bases outside the gene matches. This CDR3 spans 16 amino acids.

The chain carries TRBV29-1 and TRBJ2-7; 9 nucleotides match TRBD1. The CDR3 covers 13 residues. The V gene end was trimmed by 6 bases and the J gene end by 4 bases; junction bases not matched to a gene: 7. Germline V gene data show CDR1 as SQVTM and CDR2 as ANQGSEA. As DNA, the CDR3 is TGCAGCGTGACAGGGGGGGCGTCTTACGAGCAGTACTTC. Protein product: CSVTGGASYEQYF.

The chain is built from TRBV10-2 and TRBJ2-1, with 10 bases lining up with TRBD2. The trim removed 7 bases at V and 7 bases at J, leaving 7 bases unmatched. CDR3 size: 14 residues. CDR1 is WSHSY and CDR2 is SAAADI in the germline V gene. The CDR3 bases are TGCGCCAGCAACCTAGCGGGAGTACTGAATGAGCAGTTCTTC. The encoded protein is CASNLAGVLNEQFF.

A few counts support this clone. The chain couples TRBV11-3 to TRBJ1-2; 10 bases are shared with TRBD1. The junction had 5 bases not matched to a gene; V was cut back by 5 bases and J by 8 bases. Germline V gene data show CDR1 as SGHNT and CDR2 as YENEEA. This CDR3 contains 13 residues. CDR3 nucleotide sequence: TGTGCCAGCAGCCCGGGACAGGGGAAGGGCTACACCTTC. It translates to CASSPGQGKGYTF. The full variable domain, with the rest looked up from reference TRBV11-3 and TRBJ1-2, is EAGVVQSPRYKIIEKKQPVAFWCNPISGHNTLYWYLQNLGQGPELLIRYENEEAVDDSQLPKDRFSAERLKGVDSTLKIQPAELGDSAVYLCASSPGQGKGYTFGSGTRLTVV.

The chain joins TRBV6-5 to TRBJ2-3; D is unresolved. The CDR3 covers 13 residues. Germline V gene lookup returns CDR1 MNHEY and CDR2 SVGAGI. Trimming pared 5 bases from V and 0 bases from J, leaving 6 bases between. The CDR3, as DNA: TGTGCCAGCAGTGCACAGAGCACAGATACGCAGTATTTT. It encodes CASSAQSTDTQYF.

This chain uses TRBV6-5 with TRBJ2-7; the D is unclear. CDR3 length: 13 residues. The germline CDR1 and CDR2 sequences are MNHEY and SVGAGI. Trimming stripped 3 bases from V and 0 bases from J, with 6 bases between. The CDR3 DNA reads as TGTGCCAGCAGTTATGGGCTCTCCTACGAGCAGTACTTC. Its protein is CASSYGLSYEQYF.

The chain uses TRBV11-3 and TRBJ2-7, with TRBD1 identical over 9 bases. Losses at the gene ends were 3 bases for V and 4 bases for J; bases not matched to a gene: 13. Germline loops: CDR1 SGHNT, CDR2 YENEEA. CDR3 length: 17 residues. CDR3 nucleotides: TGTGCCAGCAGCTTGGGTCCCGGGACAGGGTTAGGGTACGAGCAGTACTTC. Amino acid sequence: CASSLGPGTGLGYEQYF.

This clone came up a few times. The V call is TRBV2, the J call TRBJ2-7; 8 bases line up with TRBD1. The CDR3 has 12 residues. The germline CDR1 and CDR2 sequences are SNHLY and FYNNEI. Germline trimming cut 7 bases from V and 3 bases from J; bases unmatched to any gene: 2. This CDR3 reads CASNGQGYEQYF. CDR3 sequence (DNA): TGTGCCAGCAATGGACAGGGCTACGAGCAGTACTTC.

This rearrangement joins TRBV9 to TRBJ2-5; 12 bases are shared with TRBD2. V lost 6 bases to trimming and J lost 4 bases; unmatched junction nucleotides: 7. The CDR3 is 15 residues long. CDR1 and CDR2 (germline): SGDLS, YYNGEE. This chain's CDR3 is CASTTSGGSGETQYF. CDR3 nucleotide sequence: TGTGCCAGCACCACTAGCGGGGGGTCGGGAGAGACCCAGTACTTC.

The rearrangement links TRBV4-3 to TRBJ2-1; no definite D call. Germline V lookup: CDR1 LGHNA, CDR2 YSLEER. The CDR3 sequence is 11 residues long. V gave up 2 bases and J gave up 7 bases, with 3 bases separating them. The CDR3 bases are TGCGCCAGCAGCCAACTAAATGAGCAGTTCTTC. This gives the protein CASSQLNEQFF.

The V call is TRBV14, the J call TRBJ1-2; D possibly corresponds to TRBD1 (5 bases). The CDR3 extends over 15 amino acids. The V gene lost 0 bases and the J gene lost 12 bases, with 20 bases spanning the gap. CDR1 and CDR2 (germline): SGHDN, FVKESK. CDR3 in DNA: TGTGCCAGCAGCCAAGATAGGTCGGGCAGGGCGTTCCACACCTTC. Translation: CASSQDRSGRAFHTF.

The chain has TRBV6-1 and TRBJ2-7, with D possibly being TRBD2 (6 bases). The CDR3 is 14 residues long. Trimming shortened V by 7 bases and J by 0 bases, and 13 bases separated the two germline ends. CDR1 is MNHNS and CDR2 is SASEGT in the germline V gene. The chain's CDR3 is CASIGASVSYEQYF. The CDR3 DNA is TGTGCCAGCATAGGGGCTAGCGTCTCCTACGAGCAGTACTTC.

This chain uses TRBV6-6 with TRBJ1-1; D uncertain. From germline, CDR1 is MNHNY and CDR2 SVGAGI (reference sequence). The CDR3 has 15 amino acids. V was clipped by 7 bases and J by 1 base, with 16 bases between them. This CDR3 is CASTPRSNPNTEAFF. The CDR3 DNA follows: TGTGCCAGCACCCCCCGTAGCAATCCGAACACTGAAGCTTTCTTT.

This clone was detected once. The chain recombines TRBV6-1 with TRBJ2-5; D is perhaps TRBD2 (5 bases). This CDR3 has 14 residues. The V end was cut by 6 bases, the J end by 0 bases, with 11 bases between. Germline V gives CDR1 MNHNS, CDR2 SASEGT. CDR3 sequence reads: CASSGNSNQETQYF. CDR3 bases: TGTGCCAGCAGCGGGAACAGTAACCAAGAGACCCAGTACTTC.

The rearrangement uses TRBV9 and TRBJ2-3; D perhaps matches TRBD2 (6 bases). Per germline, CDR1 SGDLS and CDR2 YYNGEE. The CDR3 runs 18 residues. Trimming pared 0 bases from V and 7 bases from J, leaving 24 bases between. The CDR3, as DNA: TGTGCCAGCAGCGTAGCCCCCCCAAGCCGGGACTGGCTCCATACGCAGTATTTT. This sequence encodes CASSVAPPSRDWLHTQYF.

The chain uses TRBV7-9 and TRBJ1-1; no firm D call. This CDR3 is 12 amino acids long. CDR1 SEHNR and CDR2 FQNEAQ come from the germline V gene (reference sequence). Trimming removed 6 bases at V and 5 bases at J, with 10 bases between. The CDR3 nucleotides are TGTGCCAGCAGTTCCGACGGGACTGAAGCTTTCTTT. Translation: CASSSDGTEAFF.

This clone has just a few counts. This chain uses TRBV19 with TRBJ1-1; D is ambiguous. The ends were cut back, 5 bases at V and 7 bases at J, with 11 bases in the middle. The CDR3 contains 12 residues. Germline V gives CDR1 LNHDA, CDR2 SQIVND (reference sequence). Written as DNA, the CDR3 is TGTGCCAGTAGTCCCCCTACCGGTGAAGCTTTCTTT. It specifies CASSPPTGEAFF. Filled out from reference TRBV19 and TRBJ1-1, the complete variable domain reads DGGITQSPKYLFRKEGQNVTLSCEQNLNHDAMYWYRQDPGQGLRLIYYSQIVNDFQKGDIAEGYSVSREKKESFPLTVTSAQKNPTAFYLCASSPPTGEAFFGQGTRLTVV.

This chain uses TRBV7-9 with TRBJ2-1; maybe TRBD2 (6 bases). Germline V lookup: CDR1 SEHNR, CDR2 FQNEAQ (reference sequence). The CDR3 length is 18 residues. The ends were cut back, 3 bases at V and 0 bases at J, with 18 bases in the middle. The CDR3 sequence is CASSLERGLLSSYNEQFF. The CDR3 bases are TGTGCCAGCAGCTTGGAGAGGGGACTCTTGAGCTCCTACAATGAGCAGTTCTTC.

This clone appeared a few times. V gene TRBV11-3 combines with J gene TRBJ1-1; D gene uncertain. Trimming stripped 0 bases from V and 0 bases from J, with 8 bases between. Germline CDR1 and CDR2: SGHNT and YENEEA. The CDR3 is made up of 15 amino acids. The CDR3 loop reads CASSLDQVMNTEAFF. DNA for the CDR3: TGTGCCAGCAGCTTAGATCAGGTCATGAACACTGAAGCTTTCTTT.

This chain connects TRBV6-6 to TRBJ1-5; D is possibly TRBD1 (5 bases). Germline CDR1 reads MNHNY; CDR2 reads SVGAGI (reference sequence). CDR3 length: 14 residues. V lost 2 bases and J 5 bases, leaving 10 bases between the germline ends. The CDR3 is CASSYGATDQPQHF. The CDR3 nucleotides are TGTGCCAGCAGTTACGGGGCAACGGATCAGCCCCAGCATTTT.

This chain joins TRBV4-3 and TRBJ2-5, with TRBD1 matching over 11 bases. The CDR3 contains 15 residues. V lost 5 bases, J lost 3 bases, and 5 bases stayed unmatched. CDR1 is LGHNA, CDR2 YSLEER, per germline. In DNA, the CDR3 is TGCGCCAGCAGCGCCCGGGACAGGGGGGAAGAGACCCAGTACTTC. Protein sequence: CASSARDRGEETQYF.

The chain employs TRBV13 and TRBJ1-1; 7 bases are shared with TRBD1. CDR3 length: 14 residues. V dropped 4 bases and J dropped 7; count of bases not matched to a gene: 9. The germline V gene has CDR1 PRHDT and CDR2 FYEKMQ (reference sequence). DNA of the CDR3: TGTGCCAGCAGCTCCCGGGACAGTGGTAATGAAGCTTTCTTT. It codes for CASSSRDSGNEAFF.